This entry describes one T cell receptor (beta chain). What it binds is unknown. This sample is drawn from a study of OX40 agonist ivuxolimab in advanced cancers. Across the study: The dose of intravenous ivuxolimab that patients received every 2 weeks ranged from 0.01 to 10 mg/kg.

The CDR3 sequence is 16 residues long. Trimming removed 1 base from V and 0 bases from J, with 13 bases in between. The germline V gene encodes CDR1 MGHRA and CDR2 YSYEKL. Points from the study as a whole: CD4+ and CD8+ T cells in blood underwent clonal expansion by week 6 at 0.1 to 3.0 mg/kg.

Excluded were patients having autoimmune disease history or systemic immunosuppression. Libraries were prepared by immunoSEQ multiplex PCR; TCRdb keeps only in-frame clonotypes and omits some of them. The sample consists of around 150,000 clones, about nine tenths of them appearing once. This clonotype originated in an adult with an advanced solid tumor such as melanoma, head and neck, liver or kidney cancer. The chain couples TRBV4-1 to TRBJ2-7; D is ambiguous. This specimen consisted of CD4+ or CD8+ T cells sorted from blood, obtained in a trial of the OX40 agonist ivuxolimab. The CDR3 reads CASSQVSGAISYEQYF. The CDR3 region has the DNA TGCGCCAGCAGCCAAGTCTCGGGCGCCATCTCCTACGAGCAGTACTTC.